The rows below give T cell receptor beta chains drawn from one sample of a study of cytomegalovirus exposure and HLA in healthy donors. Some clones are missing from TCRdb's copy, which holds only in-frame ones; the method was immunoSEQ multiplex PCR. The sample holds nearly 110,000 clones; just over 70% are singletons and the top ten take less than 0.95%. Sequenced sample: PBMCs. The origin of the receptors is a boy younger than 18 in good health and CMV-seronegative. CDR3s include the opening cysteine and the closing phenylalanine or tryptophan. Fields, in order: CDR3 protein, V gene, J gene.

CASSWRGGSPLHF	TRBV27	TRBJ1-6
CASSVELNTEAFF	TRBV19	TRBJ1-1
CASRRDRGYDTQYF	TRBV2	TRBJ2-3
CASSTGTPASYEQYF	TRBV5-4	TRBJ2-7
CASSGQRNTEAFF	TRBV9	TRBJ1-1
CASSIQGDTEAFF	TRBV5-8	TRBJ1-1
CASRATQTYEQYF	TRBV10-2	TRBJ2-7
CATSREATAPNGELFF	TRBV15	TRBJ2-2
CASSQGTSSSYEQYF	TRBV4-3	TRBJ2-7
CASSIRERGGYTF	TRBV7-2	TRBJ1-2
CASSLLHGHQPQHF	TRBV4-1	TRBJ1-5
CAWTRRGEQFF	TRBV30	TRBJ2-1
CSARTGNEQYF	TRBV20-1	TRBJ2-7
CASSLIGAPTFF	TRBV19	TRBJ2-1
CASSQGQGAKSPLHF	TRBV4-1	TRBJ1-6
CASSLFPSGANVLTF	TRBV27	TRBJ2-6
CASSEALQTLAKNIQYF	TRBV6-1	TRBJ2-4
CASSPEPGLAYEQYF	TRBV28	TRBJ2-7
CASSPGLAGGASKQYF	TRBV9	TRBJ2-7
CASSLGLQKEQFF	TRBV5-4	TRBJ2-1
CASSVAGRTSGRETQYF	TRBV9	TRBJ2-3
CASSEREYNEQFF	TRBV10-2	TRBJ2-1
CASSLQSQGTQYF	TRBV5-4	TRBJ2-3
CAWSGDRGSYEQYF	TRBV30	TRBJ2-7
CAVAGGRTREQYF	TRBV6-6	TRBJ2-7
CASSGSGMWGNQPQHF	TRBV19	TRBJ1-5
CATSRDPPGTEIWYQETQYF	TRBV15	TRBJ2-5
CASSQGRTGSTDTQYF	TRBV4-3	TRBJ2-3
CASSHSQGSEQYF	TRBV4-1	TRBJ2-7
CASSPPHGAGANVLTF	TRBV5-1	TRBJ2-6
CSVKGTSGVEVQYF	TRBV29-1	TRBJ2-5
CASSLAQDGQYF	TRBV11-2	TRBJ2-5
CASSLPGGPEAFF	TRBV7-9	TRBJ1-1
CASSPWTSTDTQYF	TRBV5-1	TRBJ2-3
CASSLWGQAANYGYTF	TRBV28	TRBJ1-2
CASSSTEGARGYTF	TRBV7-8	TRBJ1-2
CASKTSGGKETQYF	TRBV27	TRBJ2-5
CAWSVLLGGTSGRKTGYEQYF	TRBV30	TRBJ2-7
CASSFHPREGNEQFF	TRBV27	TRBJ2-1
CASSSGTVAEARYYGYTF	TRBV7-2	TRBJ1-2
CASSPIGGENTGELFF	TRBV9	TRBJ2-2
CASSRLAGGYEQYF	TRBV2	NA
CASSQYSVTDEKLFF	TRBV4-3	TRBJ1-4
CASSSGTAGANVLTF	TRBV27	TRBJ2-6
CASSPGQGYQPQHF	TRBV18	TRBJ1-5
CASSPSRQGVLYGYTF	TRBV5-4	TRBJ1-2
CASSLQQGSNEQFF	TRBV7-2	TRBJ2-1
CASSLNLNQPQHF	TRBV7-2	TRBJ1-5
CASSPTDRPYTGELFF	TRBV4-1	TRBJ2-2
CASSPDRGTQPQHF	TRBV27	TRBJ1-5
CASSLSSGSPLHF	TRBV7-3	TRBJ1-6
CASSSLTSGWTQYF	TRBV6-6	TRBJ2-5
CASSCGVGQPQHF	TRBV6-5	TRBJ1-5
CASSLRTLNPTEAFF	TRBV5-1	TRBJ1-1
CASSVASSVSYNEQFF	TRBV9	TRBJ2-1
CASSRDRGRGYTF	TRBV28	TRBJ1-2
CAISESWATGELFF	TRBV10-3	TRBJ2-2
CASSIVPGGLQPQHF	TRBV19	TRBJ1-5
CASSIWGQGAYTQYF	TRBV19	TRBJ2-3
CASSGQGYTF	TRBV28	TRBJ1-2